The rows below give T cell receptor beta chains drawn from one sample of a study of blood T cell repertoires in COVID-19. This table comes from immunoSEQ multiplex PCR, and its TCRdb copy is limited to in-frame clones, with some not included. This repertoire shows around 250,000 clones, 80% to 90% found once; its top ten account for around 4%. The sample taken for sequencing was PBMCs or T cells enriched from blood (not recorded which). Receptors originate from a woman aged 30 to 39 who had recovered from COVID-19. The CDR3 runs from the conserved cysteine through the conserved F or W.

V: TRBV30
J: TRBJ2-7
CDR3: CAWSGLGAEQYF

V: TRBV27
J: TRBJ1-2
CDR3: CASSFGTGYYGYTF

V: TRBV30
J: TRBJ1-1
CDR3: CAWTLGLYTEAFF

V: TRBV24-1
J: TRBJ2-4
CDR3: CATSEAGKNIQYF

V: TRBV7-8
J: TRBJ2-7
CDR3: CASSPLAALNSYEQYF

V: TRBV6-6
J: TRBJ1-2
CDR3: CASSYGGDDGYTF

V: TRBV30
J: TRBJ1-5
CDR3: CAWSEPRTYLSNQPQHF

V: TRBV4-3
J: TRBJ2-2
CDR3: CASSQERVGPGELFF

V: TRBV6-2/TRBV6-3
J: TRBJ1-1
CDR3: CASSYWGWDRRPNTEAFF

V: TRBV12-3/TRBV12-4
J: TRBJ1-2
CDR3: CASSKDRVNGYTF

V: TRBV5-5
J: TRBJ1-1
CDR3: CASSPVLRNTEAFF

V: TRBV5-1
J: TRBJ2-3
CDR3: CASSLPGGTDTQYF

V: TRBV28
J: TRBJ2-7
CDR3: CASSSPSGGPYEQYF

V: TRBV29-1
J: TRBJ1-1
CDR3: CSVELGGSEAFF

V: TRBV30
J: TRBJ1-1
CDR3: CAWETGARTEAFF

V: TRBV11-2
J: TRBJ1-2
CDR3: CASSPGRDSYGYTF

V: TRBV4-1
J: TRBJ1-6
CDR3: CASSQDTPRGGSPLHF

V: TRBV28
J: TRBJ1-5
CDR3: CAISSGRDYWGNQPQHF

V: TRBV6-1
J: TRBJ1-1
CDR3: CASSENRNRLQGTEAFF

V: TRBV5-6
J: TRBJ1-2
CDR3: CASSLVRGSNYGYTF

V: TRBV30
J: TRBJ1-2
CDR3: CAWTSQYYGYTF

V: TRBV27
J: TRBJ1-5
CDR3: CASSFTAGAQPQHF

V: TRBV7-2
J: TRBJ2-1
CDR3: CASTTLRGGGNNEQFF

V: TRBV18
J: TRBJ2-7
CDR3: CASSPGTGGSYEQYF

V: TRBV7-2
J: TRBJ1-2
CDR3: CASSYQTSNYGYTF

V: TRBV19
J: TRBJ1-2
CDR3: CASSHETDRSNTF

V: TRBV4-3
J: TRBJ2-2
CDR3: CASSQDLGRPTVHTGELFF

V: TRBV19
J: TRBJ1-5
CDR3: CASSIGGGVNQPQHF

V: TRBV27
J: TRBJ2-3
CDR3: CASSSLAGGPPSTQYF

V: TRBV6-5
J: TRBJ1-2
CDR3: CASSLTGQGANGYTF

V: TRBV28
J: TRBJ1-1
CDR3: CASSFGGRGRNTEAFF

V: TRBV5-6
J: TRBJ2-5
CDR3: CASSLGLQETQYF

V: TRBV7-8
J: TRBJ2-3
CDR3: CAVRSRSGSDTQYF

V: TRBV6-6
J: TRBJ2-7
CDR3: CASRARDTSYEQYF

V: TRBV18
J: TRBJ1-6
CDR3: CASSPGTGPYSPLHF

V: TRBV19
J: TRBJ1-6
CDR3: CATGQGGNNSPLHF

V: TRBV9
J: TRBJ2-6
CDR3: CASSVESRAGSRANVLTF

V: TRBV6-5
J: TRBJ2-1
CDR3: CASSYELAGASEQFF

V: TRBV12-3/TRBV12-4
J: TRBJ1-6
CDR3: CASSLNKQQPLHF

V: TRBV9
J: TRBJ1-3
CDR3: CASSAPGAYAGNTIYF

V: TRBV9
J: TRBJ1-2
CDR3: CASSSDRGSSYGYTF

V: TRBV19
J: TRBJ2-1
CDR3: CASSVTSSHEQFF

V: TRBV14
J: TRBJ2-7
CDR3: CASSQARSWASLGTDYEQYF

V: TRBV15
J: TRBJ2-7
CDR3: CATSRPGGEQYF

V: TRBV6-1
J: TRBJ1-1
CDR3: CASSVPGQGLRTEAFF

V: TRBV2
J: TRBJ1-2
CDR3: CASGQGMAYGYTF

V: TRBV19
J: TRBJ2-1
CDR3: CASSIGYGNHNEQFF

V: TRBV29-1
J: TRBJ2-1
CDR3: CSVGEYSSSYNEQFF

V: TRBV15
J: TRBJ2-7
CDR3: CATSRDRGPYEQYF

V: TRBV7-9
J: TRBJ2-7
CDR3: CASSSGHRERPYEQYF

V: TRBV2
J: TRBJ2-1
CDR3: CASSTGGNEQFF

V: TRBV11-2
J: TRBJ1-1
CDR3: CASSERGTANTEAFF

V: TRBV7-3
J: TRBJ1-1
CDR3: CASSARTGGQDTEAFF

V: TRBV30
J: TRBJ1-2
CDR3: CAWSPQDYGYTF

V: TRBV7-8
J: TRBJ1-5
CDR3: CASSPGDTTGGRQPQHF

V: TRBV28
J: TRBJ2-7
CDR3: CASMSQGAHEQYF

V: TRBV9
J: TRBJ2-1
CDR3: CASSVGLPSYNEQFF

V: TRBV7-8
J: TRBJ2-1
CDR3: CASSQPPGTSYHRGNNEQFF

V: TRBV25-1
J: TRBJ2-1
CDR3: CATGTSGSQFF

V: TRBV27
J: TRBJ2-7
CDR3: CASRGRRAEQYF